The rows below give T cell receptor beta chains drawn from one sample of a study of CD8 T cells in Susac syndrome. In TCRdb, the immunoSEQ multiplex PCR reads were re-called with MiXCR into one record per CDR3 protein. This sample has 200,000 to 300,000 distinct CDR3 sequences, with less than 96% found just once. The sequencing input was CD4+ T cells from PBMCs. These receptors were collected from a human donor with Susac syndrome. Both conserved end residues are part of each CDR3. D genes are given only for firm matches. Only some rows state a clone size, as once, few, many or a class for expanded clones.

>-|TRBJ2-4|TRBV23-1|TRBD1
CASTYRGAKNIQYF
TGCGCCAGCACATACAGGGGAGCCAAAAACATTCAGTACTTC
>few|TRBJ2-5|TRBV9|-
CASSVRGQETQYF
TGTGCCAGCAGCGTACGGGGGCAAGAGACCCAGTACTTC
>-|TRBJ2-7|TRBV5-1|TRBD2
CASRIEGGPYEQYF
TGCGCCAGCAGAATCGAGGGAGGGCCCTACGAGCAGTACTTC
>-|TRBJ1-2|TRBV6-5|-
CASSRSRGQGYTF
TGTGCCAGCAGTAGAAGCAGGGGTCAAGGCTACACCTTC
>-|TRBJ2-3|TRBV30|-
CARNDGTLATDTQYF
TGTGCCCGCAACGACGGGACCCTAGCGACAGATACGCAGTATTTT
>-|TRBJ1-4|TRBV4-1|-
CASSLPGGKLFF
TGCGCCAGCAGCCTTCCGGGGGGAAAACTGTTTTTT
>-|TRBJ2-7|TRBV21-1|-
CASTTLPGQNYEQYF
TGTGCCAGCACTACTTTACCGGGACAGAATTACGAGCAGTACTTC
>-|TRBJ2-5|TRBV5-1|-
CATAPNPRGETQYF
TGCGCCACCGCCCCCAACCCCCGTGGCGAGACCCAGTACTTC
>-|TRBJ2-7|TRBV12-3/TRBV12-4|-
CASRLLDLGEQYF
TGTGCCAGCAGGCTACTAGACCTGGGCGAGCAGTACTTC
>-|TRBJ1-2|TRBV6-2/TRBV6-3|-
CASSQIVYGYTF
TGTGCCAGCAGCCAGATAGTCTATGGCTACACCTTC
>-|TRBJ2-3|TRBV6-5|-
CASSLRGGTDTQYF
TGTGCCAGCAGCTTGAGGGGAGGCACAGATACGCAGTATTTT
>-|TRBJ2-4|TRBV28|TRBD1
CASTSQGIAKNIQYF
TGTGCCAGCACTTCACAGGGGATAGCCAAAAACATTCAGTACTTC
>-|TRBJ2-3|TRBV7-9|-
CASSLDGSTDTQYF
TGTGCCAGCAGCCTGGACGGTTCCACAGATACGCAGTATTTT
>-|TRBJ2-5|TRBV29-1|-
CSVEDFGTRGETQYF
TGCAGCGTTGAAGATTTCGGGACCCGCGGAGAGACCCAGTACTTC
>-|TRBJ2-1|TRBV18|-
CASSPTFTYNEQFF
TGTGCCAGCTCACCGACATTCACCTACAATGAGCAGTTCTTC
>-|TRBJ2-1|TRBV19|TRBD2
CASSRTSGQYNEQFF
TGTGCCAGTAGTAGGACTAGCGGACAGTACAATGAGCAGTTCTTC